This T cell receptor (beta chain) comes out of a study of CD8 T cells in Susac syndrome. Reverse transcription used roughly 0.5 to 1 ug RNA and random hexamers. MiXCR, applied by TCRdb to the immunoSEQ multiplex PCR reads, yields one record per CDR3 protein. The repertoire holds about 200,000 distinct CDR3 sequences, roughly 95% seen once, with around 0.1% in the top ten. Trimming cost V 7 bases and J 5 bases, with 13 bases left between them. Germline V gene data show CDR1 as SQVTM and CDR2 as ANQGSEA. The CDR3 length is 12 residues. TEMRA cells were FACS-enriched, while CD8+ and CD4+ T cells were negatively isolated.

This clonotype originated in a human donor in good health. The chain uses TRBV29-1 and TRBJ2-3; the D is unclear. The specimen was CD4+ T cells from PBMCs. The CDR3 nucleotides are TGCAGCGCATTTCCGGGTGGAGATACGCAGTATTTT. It yields the protein CSAFPGGDTQYF.